The rows below give T cell receptor beta chains drawn from one sample of a study of blood T cell repertoires in COVID-19. Clones were sequenced by immunoSEQ multiplex PCR, and TCRdb holds only the in-frame ones, with some missing. The repertoire has a few hundred thousand clones, around 83% of them found once; the top ten carry 3.4%. Sequencing was performed on peripheral blood. All receptors come from a woman aged 18-30 years with acute or convalescent COVID-19. Each CDR3 is given with its conserved first and last residue. Each record gives: J gene, D gene, V gene, CDR3 DNA, CDR3 protein. D genes are given only for firm matches.

j_gene: TRBJ2-7
d_gene: .
v_gene: TRBV7-9
CDR3nt: TGTGCCAGCAGCTTACTTGCCAGGGGCAACGAGCAGTACTTC
CDR3aa: CASSLLARGNEQYF

j_gene: TRBJ2-3
d_gene: TRBD2
v_gene: TRBV10-3
CDR3nt: TGTGCCATCAGCAATAGCGGGGGGTGGGATACGCAGTATTTT
CDR3aa: CAISNSGGWDTQYF

j_gene: TRBJ1-6
d_gene: .
v_gene: TRBV5-1
CDR3nt: TGCGCCAGCAGTTCGGAAGACTACTACATACTCCTGAATTCACCCCTCCACTTT
CDR3aa: CASSSEDYYILLNSPLHF

j_gene: TRBJ2-2
d_gene: TRBD1
v_gene: TRBV3-1/TRBV3-2
CDR3nt: TGTGCCAGCAGCCACCCACCCCCGGGACAGGGTCCCGGGGAGCTGTTTTTT
CDR3aa: CASSHPPPGQGPGELFF

j_gene: TRBJ1-5
d_gene: TRBD1
v_gene: TRBV18
CDR3nt: TGTGCCAGCTCGGGGACAGGGGAAAATCAGCCCCAGCATTTT
CDR3aa: CASSGTGENQPQHF

j_gene: TRBJ2-7
d_gene: TRBD2
v_gene: TRBV7-8
CDR3nt: TGTGCCAGCAGTCTTCCGGGGGACTACTACGAGCAGTACTTC
CDR3aa: CASSLPGDYYEQYF

j_gene: TRBJ2-1
d_gene: .
v_gene: TRBV4-3
CDR3nt: TGCGCCAGCAGCCAAGAACCGAGGGCCGACGACTCAGATTTATACAATGAGCAGTTCTTC
CDR3aa: CASSQEPRADDSDLYNEQFF

j_gene: TRBJ1-5
d_gene: TRBD1
v_gene: TRBV5-1
CDR3nt: TGCGCCAGCAGCGCGTCGACAGGGGAAGGCAATCAGCCCCAGCATTTT
CDR3aa: CASSASTGEGNQPQHF

j_gene: TRBJ2-7
d_gene: .
v_gene: TRBV5-1
CDR3nt: TGCGCCAGCAGCTTGGACCTGGCGCGGTCCGAGCAGTACTTC
CDR3aa: CASSLDLARSEQYF

j_gene: TRBJ2-1
d_gene: TRBD2
v_gene: TRBV19
CDR3nt: TGTGCCAGTAGTATCTCTAGCGGGAGGGCCCTCAATGAGCAGTTCTTC
CDR3aa: CASSISSGRALNEQFF